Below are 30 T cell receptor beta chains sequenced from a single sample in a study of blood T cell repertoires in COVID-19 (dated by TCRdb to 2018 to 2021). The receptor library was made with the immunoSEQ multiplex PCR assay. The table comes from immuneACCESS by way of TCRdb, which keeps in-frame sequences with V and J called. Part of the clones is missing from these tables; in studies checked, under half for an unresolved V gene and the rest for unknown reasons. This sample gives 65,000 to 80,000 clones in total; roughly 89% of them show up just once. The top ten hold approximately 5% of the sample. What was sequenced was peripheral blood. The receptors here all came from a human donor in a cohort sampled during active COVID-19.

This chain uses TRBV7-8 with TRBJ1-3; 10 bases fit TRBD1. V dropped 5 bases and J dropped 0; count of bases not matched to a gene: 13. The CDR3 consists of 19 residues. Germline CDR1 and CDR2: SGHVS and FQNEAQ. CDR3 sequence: CASSRNVGTGDSSGNTIYF. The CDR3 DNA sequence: TGTGCCAGCAGCCGCAATGTCGGGACAGGGGATTCCTCTGGAAACACCATATATTTT. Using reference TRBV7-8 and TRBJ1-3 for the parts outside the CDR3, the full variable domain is GAGVSQSPRYKVAKRGQDVALRCDPISGHVSLFWYQQALGQGPEFLTYFQNEAQLDKSGLPSDRFFAERPEGSVSTLKIQRTQQEDSAVYLCASSRNVGTGDSSGNTIYFGEGSWLTVV.

This chain's CDR3 is CASSKGPGGSNQPQHF. The CDR3 nucleotides read TGTGCCAGCAGCAAAGGGCCAGGGGGTAGCAATCAGCCCCAGCATTTT. The rearrangement links TRBV21-1 to TRBJ1-5; the DNA was not used to check the table's D call, TRBD1. TRBV21-1 is assigned pseudogene status. This CDR3 spans 16 amino acids.

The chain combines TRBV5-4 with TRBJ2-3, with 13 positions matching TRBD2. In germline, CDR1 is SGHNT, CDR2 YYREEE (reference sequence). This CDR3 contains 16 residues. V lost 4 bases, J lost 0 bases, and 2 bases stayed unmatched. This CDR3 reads CASSPGLAGSTDTQYF. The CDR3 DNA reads TGTGCCAGCAGCCCGGGACTAGCGGGGAGCACAGATACGCAGTATTTT.

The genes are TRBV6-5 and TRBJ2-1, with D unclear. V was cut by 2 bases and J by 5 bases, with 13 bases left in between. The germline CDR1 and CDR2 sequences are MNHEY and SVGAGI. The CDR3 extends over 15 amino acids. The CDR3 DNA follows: TGTGCCAGCAGTTACAGCCTCTCTATCAACAATGAGCAGTTCTTC. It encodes CASSYSLSINNEQFF.

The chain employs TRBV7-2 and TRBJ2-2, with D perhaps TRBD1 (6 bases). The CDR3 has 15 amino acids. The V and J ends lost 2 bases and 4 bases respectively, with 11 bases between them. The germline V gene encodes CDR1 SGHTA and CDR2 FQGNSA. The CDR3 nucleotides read TGTGCCAGCAGCTTAATACAGGGCGGCACCGGGGAGCTGTTTTTT. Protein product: CASSLIQGGTGELFF. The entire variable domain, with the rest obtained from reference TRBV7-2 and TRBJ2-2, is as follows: GAGVSQSPSNKVTEKGKDVELRCDPISGHTALYWYRQSLGQGLEFLIYFQGNSAPDKSGLPSDRFSAERTGGSVSTLTIQRTQQEDSAVYLCASSLIQGGTGELFFGEGSRLTVL.

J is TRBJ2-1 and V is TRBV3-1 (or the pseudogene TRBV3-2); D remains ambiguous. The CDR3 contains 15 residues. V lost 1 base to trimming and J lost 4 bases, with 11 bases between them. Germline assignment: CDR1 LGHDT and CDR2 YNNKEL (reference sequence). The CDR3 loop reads CASSQVSHGYNEQFF. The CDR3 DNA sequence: TGTGCCAGCAGCCAAGTGTCTCACGGTTACAATGAGCAGTTCTTC.

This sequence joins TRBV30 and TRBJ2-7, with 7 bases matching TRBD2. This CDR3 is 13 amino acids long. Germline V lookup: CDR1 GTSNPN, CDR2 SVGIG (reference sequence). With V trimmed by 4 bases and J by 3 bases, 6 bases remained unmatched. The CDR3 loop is CAWTYGGGYEQYF. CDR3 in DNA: TGTGCCTGGACCTATGGGGGGGGCTACGAGCAGTACTTC.

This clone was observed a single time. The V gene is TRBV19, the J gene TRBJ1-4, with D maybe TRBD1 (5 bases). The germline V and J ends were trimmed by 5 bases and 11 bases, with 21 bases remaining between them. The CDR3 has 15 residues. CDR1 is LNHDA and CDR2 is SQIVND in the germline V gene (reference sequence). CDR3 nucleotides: TGTGCCAGTAGTGCAGACTCCGGGACTAAGGAGAAACTGTTTTTT. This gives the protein CASSADSGTKEKLFF. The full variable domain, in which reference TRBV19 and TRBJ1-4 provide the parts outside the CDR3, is DGGITQSPKYLFRKEGQNVTLSCEQNLNHDAMYWYRQDPGQGLRLIYYSQIVNDFQKGDIAEGYSVSREKKESFPLTVTSAQKNPTAFYLCASSADSGTKEKLFFGSGTQLSVL.

The CDR3 loop reads CASSLGPTAGGPNEQFF. CDR3 nucleotides: TGCGCCAGCAGCTTGGGTCCTACGGCGGGGGGGCCAAATGAGCAGTTCTTC. The chain recombines TRBV5-1 with TRBJ2-1; TRBD2 matches 9 bases. The CDR3 has 17 residues. The J segment lost 7 bases and the V segment lost 0 bases, leaving 11 bases of the junction unmatched. The germline CDR1 and CDR2 sequences are SGHRS and YFSETQ.

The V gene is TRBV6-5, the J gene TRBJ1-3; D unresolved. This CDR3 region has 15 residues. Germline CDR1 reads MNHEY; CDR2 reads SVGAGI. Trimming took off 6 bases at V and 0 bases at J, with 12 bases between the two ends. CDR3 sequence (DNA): TGTGCCAGCAGCCTGAACACCAACTCTGGAAACACCATATATTTT. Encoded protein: CASSLNTNSGNTIYF.

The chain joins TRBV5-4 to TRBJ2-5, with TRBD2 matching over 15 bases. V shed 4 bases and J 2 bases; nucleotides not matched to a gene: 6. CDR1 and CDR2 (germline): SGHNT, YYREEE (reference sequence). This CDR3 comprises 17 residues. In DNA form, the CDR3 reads TGTGCCAGCAGCGCCGGGACTAGCGGGGGGTATCAAGAGACCCAGTACTTC. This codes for CASSAGTSGGYQETQYF.

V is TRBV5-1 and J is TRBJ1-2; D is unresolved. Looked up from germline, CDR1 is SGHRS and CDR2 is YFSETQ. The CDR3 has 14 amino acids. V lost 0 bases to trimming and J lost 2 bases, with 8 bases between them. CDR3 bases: TGCGCCAGCAGCTTGGGAGGCGGGAACTATGGCTACACCTTC. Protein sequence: CASSLGGGNYGYTF.

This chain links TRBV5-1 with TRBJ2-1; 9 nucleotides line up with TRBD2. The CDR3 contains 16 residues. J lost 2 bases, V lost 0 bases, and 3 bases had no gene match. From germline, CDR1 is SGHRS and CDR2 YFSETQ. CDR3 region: CASSLDGGGAYNEQFF. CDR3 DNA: TGCGCCAGCAGCTTGGATGGCGGGGGGGCCTACAATGAGCAGTTCTTC.

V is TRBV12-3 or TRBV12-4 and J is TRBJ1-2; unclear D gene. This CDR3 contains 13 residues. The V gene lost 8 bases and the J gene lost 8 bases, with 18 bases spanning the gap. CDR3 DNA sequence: TGTGCCAGCGGCTCGAATTCATCCCCGGGCTACACCTTC. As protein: CASGSNSSPGYTF.

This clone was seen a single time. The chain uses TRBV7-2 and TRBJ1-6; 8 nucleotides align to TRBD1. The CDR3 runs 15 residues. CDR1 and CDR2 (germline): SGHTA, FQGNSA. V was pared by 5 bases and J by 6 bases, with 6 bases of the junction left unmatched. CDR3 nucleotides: TGTGCCAGCAGCAAGACAGGGGTTATTAATTCACCCCTCCACTTT. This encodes CASSKTGVINSPLHF. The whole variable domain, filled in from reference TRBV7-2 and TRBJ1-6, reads GAGVSQSPSNKVTEKGKDVELRCDPISGHTALYWYRQSLGQGLEFLIYFQGNSAPDKSGLPSDRFSAERTGGSVSTLTIQRTQQEDSAVYLCASSKTGVINSPLHFGNGTRLTVT.

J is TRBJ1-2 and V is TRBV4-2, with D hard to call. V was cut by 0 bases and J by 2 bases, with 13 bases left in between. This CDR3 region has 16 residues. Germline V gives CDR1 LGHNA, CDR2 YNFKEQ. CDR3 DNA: TGTGCCAGCAGCCAAGAATTGCAGCAGAGGAACTATGGCTACACCTTC. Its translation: CASSQELQQRNYGYTF.

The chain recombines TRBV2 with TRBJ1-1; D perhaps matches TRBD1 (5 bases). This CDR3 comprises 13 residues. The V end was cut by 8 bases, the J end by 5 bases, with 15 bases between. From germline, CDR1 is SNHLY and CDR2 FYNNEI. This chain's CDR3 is CASQPLGDTEAFF. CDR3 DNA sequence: TGTGCCAGCCAGCCATTAGGGGATACTGAAGCTTTCTTT.

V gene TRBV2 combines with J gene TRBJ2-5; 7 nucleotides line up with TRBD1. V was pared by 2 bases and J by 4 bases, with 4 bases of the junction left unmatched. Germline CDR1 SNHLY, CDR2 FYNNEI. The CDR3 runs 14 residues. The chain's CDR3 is CASSEIPGGETQYF. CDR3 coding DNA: TGTGCCAGCAGTGAAATCCCAGGGGGAGAGACCCAGTACTTC.

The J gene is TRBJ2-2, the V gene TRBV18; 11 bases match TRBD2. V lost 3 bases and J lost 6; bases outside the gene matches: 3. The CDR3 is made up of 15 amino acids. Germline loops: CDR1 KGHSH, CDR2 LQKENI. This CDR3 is CASSPKLAGAGELFF. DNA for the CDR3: TGTGCCAGCTCACCTAAACTAGCGGGAGCCGGGGAGCTGTTTTTT.

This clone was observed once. CDR3 coding DNA: TGTGCCACCTCCGGGGACAGGTTGAAATCCCAGCATTTT. Residues: CATSGDRLKSQHF. This rearrangement joins TRBV19 to TRBJ1-5; 8 positions match TRBD1. CDR3 size: 13 residues. Germline-derived CDR1 and CDR2 are LNHDA and SQIVND (reference sequence). V was pared by 10 bases and J by 11 bases, with 13 bases of the junction left unmatched.

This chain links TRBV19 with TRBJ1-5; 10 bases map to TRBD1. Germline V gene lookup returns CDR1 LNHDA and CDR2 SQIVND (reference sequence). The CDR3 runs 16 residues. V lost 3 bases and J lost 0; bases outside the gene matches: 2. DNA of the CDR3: TGTGCCAGTAGTATTCGGACAGGGGGTAGCAATCAGCCCCAGCATTTT. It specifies CASSIRTGGSNQPQHF.

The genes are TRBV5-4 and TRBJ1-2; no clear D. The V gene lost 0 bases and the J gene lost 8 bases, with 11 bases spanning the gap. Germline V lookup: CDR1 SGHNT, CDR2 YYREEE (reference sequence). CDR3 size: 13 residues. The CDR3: CASSLASFRGYTF. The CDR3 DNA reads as TGTGCCAGCAGCTTGGCCAGCTTCAGGGGCTACACCTTC.

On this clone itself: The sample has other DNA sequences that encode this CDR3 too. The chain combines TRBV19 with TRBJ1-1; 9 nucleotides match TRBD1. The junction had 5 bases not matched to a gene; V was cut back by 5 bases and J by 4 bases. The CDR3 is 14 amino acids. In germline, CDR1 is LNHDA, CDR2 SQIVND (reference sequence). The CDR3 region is CASSPGQGSTEAFF. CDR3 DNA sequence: TGTGCCAGTAGTCCAGGACAGGGGAGCACTGAAGCTTTCTTT. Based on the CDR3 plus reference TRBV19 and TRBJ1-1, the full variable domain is DGGITQSPKYLFRKEGQNVTLSCEQNLNHDAMYWYRQDPGQGLRLIYYSQIVNDFQKGDIAEGYSVSREKKESFPLTVTSAQKNPTAFYLCASSPGQGSTEAFFGQGTRLTVV.

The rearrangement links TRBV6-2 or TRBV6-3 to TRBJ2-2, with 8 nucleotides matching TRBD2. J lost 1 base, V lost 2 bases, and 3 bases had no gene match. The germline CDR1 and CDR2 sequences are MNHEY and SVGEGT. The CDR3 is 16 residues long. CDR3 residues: CASSYEAGGNTGELFF. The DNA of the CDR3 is TGTGCCAGCAGTTACGAGGCGGGGGGGAACACCGGGGAGCTGTTTTTT.

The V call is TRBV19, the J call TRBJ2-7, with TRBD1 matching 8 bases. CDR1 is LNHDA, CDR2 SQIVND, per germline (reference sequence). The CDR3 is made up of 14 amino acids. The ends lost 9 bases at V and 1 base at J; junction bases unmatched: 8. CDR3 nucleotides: TGTGCCAGGGTCTCTGACAGGGGTTCCTACGAGCAGTACTTC. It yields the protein CARVSDRGSYEQYF.

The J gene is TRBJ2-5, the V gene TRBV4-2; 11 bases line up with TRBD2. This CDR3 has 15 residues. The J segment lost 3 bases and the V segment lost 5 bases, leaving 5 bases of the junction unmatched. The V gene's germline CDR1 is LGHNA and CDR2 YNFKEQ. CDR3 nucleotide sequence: TGTGCCAGCAGCGGTAGCGGGGGGGCCGAAGAGACCCAGTACTTC. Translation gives CASSGSGGAEETQYF.

CDR3 DNA: TGTGCCAGCAGCTCTAGGGCAGGGGTGGGCACTGAAGCTTTCTTT. Translation gives CASSSRAGVGTEAFF. V gene TRBV7-6 combines with J gene TRBJ1-1, with D possibly TRBD1 on 6 matching bases. V lost 4 bases, J lost 4 bases, and 16 bases lay in between. Looked up from germline, CDR1 is SGHVS and CDR2 is FNYEAQ. This CDR3 spans 15 amino acids.

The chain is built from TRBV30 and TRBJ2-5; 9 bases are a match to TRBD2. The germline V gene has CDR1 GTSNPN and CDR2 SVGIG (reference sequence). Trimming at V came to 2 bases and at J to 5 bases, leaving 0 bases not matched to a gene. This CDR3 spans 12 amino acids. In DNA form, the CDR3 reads TGTGCCTGGAGTAGCGGGGGGGAGACCCAGTACTTC. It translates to CAWSSGGETQYF.

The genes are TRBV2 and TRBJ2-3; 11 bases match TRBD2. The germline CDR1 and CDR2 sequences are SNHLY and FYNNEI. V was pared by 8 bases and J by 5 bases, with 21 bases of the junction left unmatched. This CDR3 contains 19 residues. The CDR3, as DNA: TGTGCCAGCCATACAGGGGGCTTTGAGGCTAGCGGGGGGCAAGATACGCAGTATTTT. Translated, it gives CASHTGGFEASGGQDTQYF.

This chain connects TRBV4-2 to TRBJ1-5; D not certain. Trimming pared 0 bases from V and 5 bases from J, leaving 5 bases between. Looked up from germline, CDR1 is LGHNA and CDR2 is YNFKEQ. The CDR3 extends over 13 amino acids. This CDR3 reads CASSQDLHQPQHF. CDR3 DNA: TGTGCCAGCAGCCAAGATCTTCATCAGCCCCAGCATTTT.